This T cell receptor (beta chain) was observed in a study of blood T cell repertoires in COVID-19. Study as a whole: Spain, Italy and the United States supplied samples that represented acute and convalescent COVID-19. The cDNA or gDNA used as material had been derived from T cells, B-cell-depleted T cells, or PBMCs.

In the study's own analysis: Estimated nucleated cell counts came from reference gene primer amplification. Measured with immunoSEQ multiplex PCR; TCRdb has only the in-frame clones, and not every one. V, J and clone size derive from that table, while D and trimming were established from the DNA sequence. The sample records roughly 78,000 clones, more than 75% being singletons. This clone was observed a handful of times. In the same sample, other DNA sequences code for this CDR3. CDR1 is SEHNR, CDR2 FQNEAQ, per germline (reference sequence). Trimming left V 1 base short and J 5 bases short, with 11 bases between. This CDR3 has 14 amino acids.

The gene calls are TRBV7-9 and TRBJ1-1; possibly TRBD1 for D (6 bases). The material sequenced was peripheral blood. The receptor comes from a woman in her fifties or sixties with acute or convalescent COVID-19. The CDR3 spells CASSLEGGGTEAFF. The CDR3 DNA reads TGTGCCAGCAGCTTAGAAGGGGGTGGGACTGAAGCTTTCTTT. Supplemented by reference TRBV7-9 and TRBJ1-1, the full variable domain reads DTGVSQNPRHKITKRGQNVTFRCDPISEHNRLYWYRQTLGQGPEFLTYFQNEAQLEKSRLLSDRFSAERPKGSFSTLEIQRTEQGDSAMYLCASSLEGGGTEAFFGQGTRLTVV.